The 10 T cell receptor beta chains below come from one sample, sequenced in a study of cytomegalovirus exposure and HLA in healthy donors. The study ran its PCR with 60 Vbeta and 13 Jbeta primers. The assay was immunoSEQ multiplex PCR, and TCRdb's table has in-frame clones only and misses some. The repertoire holds 110,000 or so clones, with 65% to 85% as singletons. The sequencing sample was made of PBMCs. Receptors were obtained from a male donor in good health and CMV-seronegative.

The chain recombines TRBV28 with TRBJ2-7; tentative D call: TRBD2 (5 bases). Trimming cost V 6 bases and J 0 bases, with 12 bases left between them. This CDR3 is built from 14 residues. CDR1 is MDHEN, CDR2 SYDVKM, per germline. The CDR3 sequence: CASRPLAASYEQYF. In DNA, the CDR3 is TGTGCCAGCAGACCCCTAGCTGCCTCCTACGAGCAGTACTTC.

The chain links TRBV4-3 to TRBJ2-2, with D perhaps matching TRBD2 (6 bases). Trimming pared 0 bases from V and 4 bases from J, leaving 24 bases between. CDR1 and CDR2 (germline): LGHNA, YSLEER. This CDR3 comprises 20 residues. The CDR3 loop is CASSQDLLPTEGRGTGELFF. CDR3 bases: TGCGCCAGCAGCCAAGATTTGCTGCCGACGGAGGGGCGGGGCACCGGGGAGCTGTTTTTT.

This clone was seen a handful of times. The rearrangement uses TRBV9 and TRBJ2-7; TRBD2 matches at 10 bases. CDR1 and CDR2 from the germline V gene are SGDLS and YYNGEE. The V segment lost 0 bases and the J segment 2 bases; nucleotides outside the gene matches: 11. This CDR3 has 18 amino acids. CDR3 protein: CASSVDQGGAGGPYEQYF. In nucleotides, the CDR3 is TGTGCCAGCAGCGTAGATCAGGGAGGAGCGGGAGGGCCCTACGAGCAGTACTTC.

The chain links TRBV7-8 to TRBJ1-5, with D tentatively TRBD1 (6 bases). This CDR3 contains 14 residues. Germline CDR1 reads SGHVS; CDR2 reads FQNEAQ. V was clipped by 1 base and J by 11 bases, with 15 bases between them. CDR3 amino acids: CASSLGERGTAQHF. DNA for the CDR3: TGTGCCAGCAGCTTAGGGGAGAGGGGGACGGCCCAGCATTTT.

CDR3 bases: TGTGCCAGCAGCCGGGGACAGATGAACACTGAAGCTTTCTTT. It translates to CASSRGQMNTEAFF. This rearrangement joins TRBV7-9 to TRBJ1-1; 7 nucleotides match TRBD1. The V gene's germline CDR1 is SEHNR and CDR2 FQNEAQ (reference sequence). The CDR3 has 14 amino acids. V dropped 5 bases and J dropped 0; count of bases not matched to a gene: 3.

The chain joins TRBV5-1 to TRBJ2-3; 9 bases line up with TRBD2. V dropped 6 bases and J dropped 0; count of bases not matched to a gene: 11. The CDR3 is 17 amino acids. Germline V gene sequence: CDR1 SGHRS, CDR2 YFSETQ. CDR3 coding DNA: TGCGCCAGCAAGGGGGTGGCTAGCGGGACAAGCACAGATACGCAGTATTTT. Translation: CASKGVASGTSTDTQYF.

This clone was picked up a small number of times. The chain uses TRBV6-1 and TRBJ2-3, with TRBD1 identical over 8 bases. The V segment lost 7 bases and the J segment 3 bases; nucleotides outside the gene matches: 9. Per germline, CDR1 MNHNS and CDR2 SASEGT. The CDR3 consists of 15 residues. Written as DNA, the CDR3 is TGTGCCAGCAAAATGGACAGGGTTGGGACAGATACGCAGTATTTT. Amino acids: CASKMDRVGTDTQYF.

The rearrangement joins TRBV6-1 to TRBJ1-1, with D tentatively TRBD1 (6 bases). V shed 4 bases and J shed 1 base, with 10 bases lying between them. The CDR3 totals 14 residues. The germline V gene encodes CDR1 MNHNS and CDR2 SASEGT. Here the CDR3 reads CASSVQDRNTEAFF. CDR3 nucleotides: TGTGCCAGCAGTGTGCAGGACAGGAACACTGAAGCTTTCTTT.

The CDR3 is CASRLQGGLSNEQFF. For the CDR3, the DNA is TGTGCCAGTAGGTTACAGGGGGGCTTATCCAATGAGCAGTTCTTC. This chain connects TRBV19 to TRBJ2-1; 8 bases agree with TRBD1. The CDR3 has 15 amino acids. The trim removed 6 bases at V and 6 bases at J, leaving 10 bases unmatched. Germline loops: CDR1 LNHDA, CDR2 SQIVND (reference sequence).

V is TRBV28 and J is TRBJ1-4; D not certain. CDR3 length equals 12 residues. V was pared by 6 bases and J by 7 bases, with 9 bases between. Germline values: CDR1 MDHEN, CDR2 SYDVKM. CDR3 sequence reads: CASSFSLEKLFF. CDR3 nucleotides: TGTGCCAGCAGCTTCTCACTTGAAAAACTGTTTTTT.